The sequence of this T cell receptor beta chain was determined in a study of T cell repertoires in cytomegalovirus infection. Study context: HLA-B-restricted CMV epitopes that are well studied, plus recently identified HLA-C-restricted ones, were used by the study. Matching HLA type, along with CMV infection, was indicated by public TCR beta signatures.

This CDR3 spans 12 amino acids. Trimming pared 3 bases from V and 7 bases from J, leaving 9 bases between. The germline V gene encodes CDR1 ENHRY and CDR2 SYGVKD. Each CDR3 protein gets one entry after TCRdb re-called the reads with MiXCR. In the table there are about 400,000 distinct CDR3 sequences, approximately 30% of which are singletons. Study-level findings and limits: In two of eight donors, the top clonotype was HLA-C-restricted CMV-specific. Carriage of CMV together with the relevant HLA was identifiable through cumulative public TCR beta family frequency.

Note on this clonotype: Antigen: not known.

This clonotype originated in a human donor in good health (CMV status not recorded). Some clones in this sample may be carry-over from other donors' samples. V usage is TRBV10-3 and J usage is TRBJ1-1; the D gene is possibly TRBD1 (6 bases). The sequencing used cultured PBMCs, collected from culture after CMV antigen stimulation. The CDR3: CAISDRGGEAFF. As DNA, the CDR3 is TGTGCCATCAGTGACAGGGGTGGTGAAGCTTTCTTT.